This T cell receptor (beta chain) was documented in a study of blood T cells in healthy people across ages. Whole-study findings and limits: Long-lived and aged donors differed, with more naive CD4+ cells and higher diversity in the long-lived. The recorded TCR beta diversity per million T cells decreased in a roughly linear manner with age.

On this clonotype itself: Its antigen is unidentified.

This CDR3 spans 16 amino acids. Germline assignment: CDR1 LGHNA and CDR2 YNFKEQ. The trim removed 0 bases at V and 8 bases at J, leaving 7 bases unmatched. A J-beta primer mix and a sample-barcoded 5' primer were used in a second PCR of about 6 to 12 cycles. TCRdb fed the 5' RACE reads into MiXCR, producing one record per CDR3 protein. Altogether 980,000 or so distinct CDR3 sequences are present, roughly 52% being singletons, with the ten largest covering 13%. The sample was blood. The V call is TRBV4-2, the J call TRBJ2-1; TRBD2 agrees at 10 bases. This sequence originates from a man in his thirties or forties in good health. The CDR3 region is CASSQEPSGGADEQFF. CDR3 bases: TGTGCCAGCAGCCAAGAACCCAGCGGGGGGGCGGATGAGCAGTTCTTC.